Included here is one TCR beta chain sequence, with context. This clone was detected once. Its specific antigen is unknown. Per-base qualities were not stored, and no clone one base away is much larger. Libraries were made using the immunoSEQ multiplex PCR assay. Held by TCRdb, this immuneACCESS table contains in-frame sequences only and omits some clones. Under half of the omission traces to an unresolved V gene where checked; the cause of the rest is unknown. A total of approximately 170,000 clones appear in this sample, about 91% of them only once. The ten biggest clones cover roughly 5.3% of the sample. The data were obtained in a study of control samples from healthy donors and cancer patients (dated by TCRdb to the early 2020s). CDR1 and CDR2 are read off the germline V gene as SGHDT and YYEEEE. Deletion took 0 bases off V and 4 bases off J, with a span of 11 bases between the germline ends. The CDR3, cysteine through valine, is 14 amino acids long. Only CDR3 DNA is held: 42 bases, read in frame from base 1.

The origin of this receptor is a woman aged 25 to 39 in good health. Input material: blood. The chain links TRBV5-6 with TRBJ2-7; no D gene call is confident. The CDR3 amino acid sequence is: CASSLAAKTYEQYV. At the DNA level, the sequence is TGTGCCAGCAGCTTGGCGGCCAAGACTTACGAGCAGTACGTC.